This passage covers 18 T cell receptor beta chains from one sample sequenced in a study of cytomegalovirus exposure and HLA in healthy donors. 60 Vbeta and 13 Jbeta primers were used in PCR. Data came from immunoSEQ multiplex PCR; TCRdb stores just in-frame clones and leaves some out. The sample includes more than 95,000 clones, over 65% of them seen just once. Sequenced material: PBMCs. The receptors derive from a man between 35 and 55 years old in good health and CMV-seropositive.

This clone was counted only a few times. This chain joins TRBV13 and TRBJ2-5; 8 bases are a match to TRBD2. J lost 3 bases, V lost 2 bases, and 11 bases had no gene match. This CDR3 is built from 17 residues. Germline assignment: CDR1 PRHDT and CDR2 FYEKMQ (reference sequence). CDR3 sequence reads: CASSLSGWRGAEETQYF. CDR3 sequence (DNA): TGTGCCAGCAGCTTAAGTGGATGGCGGGGGGCGGAAGAGACCCAGTACTTC.

On this clone: The sample holds other DNA sequences that translate to the same CDR3. The chain has TRBV6-5 and TRBJ1-5; TRBD1 agrees at 8 bases. With 5 bases clipped from V and 4 bases from J, the junction kept 1 base outside the gene matches. The CDR3 consists of 13 residues. Per germline, CDR1 MNHEY and CDR2 SVGAGI. CDR3 DNA sequence: TGTGCCAGCAGTCGACAGGGGAATCAGCCCCAGCATTTT. Residues: CASSRQGNQPQHF.

The chain is built from TRBV13 and TRBJ2-1; 10 bases match TRBD2. Losses at the gene ends were 6 bases for V and 0 bases for J; bases not matched to a gene: 17. CDR1 PRHDT and CDR2 FYEKMQ come from the germline V gene (reference sequence). CDR3 size: 20 residues. CDR3 sequence (DNA): TGTGCCAGCAGTACAACTGGGACTAGCGAATACTTAGCCTCCTACAATGAGCAGTTCTTC. Translation: CASSTTGTSEYLASYNEQFF.

The chain carries TRBV15 and TRBJ2-7; possible D gene TRBD2, 6 bases. The ends were cut back, 1 base at V and 2 bases at J, with 9 bases in the middle. The CDR3 length is 14 residues. Germline V CDR1 and CDR2: LNHNV, YYDKDF (reference sequence). In DNA, the CDR3 is TGTGCCACCAGCAGAGTCGGGGGAGCCTACGAGCAGTACTTC. This translates into CATSRVGGAYEQYF.

The V call is TRBV6-6, the J call TRBJ2-2; the match to TRBD1 covers 9 bases. The V segment lost 6 bases and the J segment 7 bases; nucleotides outside the gene matches: 12. This CDR3 is built from 16 residues. CDR1 and CDR2 (germline): MNHNY, SVGAGI (reference sequence). CDR3 region: CASSSGGQGLIGELFF. In DNA, the CDR3 is TGTGCCAGCAGCTCTGGGGGACAGGGTCTTATCGGGGAGCTGTTTTTT.

CDR3 DNA: TGTGCCAGCAGTCCCGGGGGACCGTATGATCAGCCCCAGCATTTT. Its protein is CASSPGGPYDQPQHF. The chain couples TRBV2 to TRBJ1-5, with a possible D match to TRBD1 (5 bases). CDR1 is SNHLY, CDR2 FYNNEI, per germline. CDR3 size: 15 residues. Trimming stripped 5 bases from V and 5 bases from J, with 16 bases between.

This clone was found once. Compared with germline, one end of the junction differs, possibly owing to a read error. This rearrangement joins TRBV7-7 to TRBJ2-7, with 9 bases fitting TRBD2. The CDR3 runs to 13 residues. From germline, CDR1 is SSHAT and CDR2 FNYEAQ (reference sequence). CDR3 amino acids: CASSLAGDYEQYF. The CDR3 nucleotides are TGTGCTAGCAGCTTAGCGGGAGACTACGAGCAGTACTTC.

This clone came up a few times. The V and J genes are TRBV2 and TRBJ2-2, with D perhaps TRBD2 (6 bases). CDR1 is SNHLY and CDR2 is FYNNEI in the germline V gene. Trimming pared 6 bases from V and 5 bases from J, leaving 25 bases between. CDR3 size: 18 residues. CDR3 in DNA: TGTGCCAGCAGGTTTGATCGGACGTGGGAGGACGGTACCGGGGAGCTGTTTTTT. Protein sequence: CASRFDRTWEDGTGELFF.

This clone was detected a few times. The chain links TRBV30 to TRBJ2-3, with D maybe TRBD1 (6 bases). The CDR3 extends over 14 amino acids. Deletions cut 8 bases from V and 3 bases from J, with 18 bases between. Germline loops: CDR1 GTSNPN, CDR2 SVGIG (reference sequence). CDR3 loop: CATFRGVGTDTQYF. CDR3 sequence (DNA): TGTGCCACCTTCAGGGGCGTAGGAACAGATACGCAGTATTTT. The variable domain in full, completed from reference TRBV30 and TRBJ2-3, reads SQTIHQWPATLVQPVGSPLSLECTVEGTSNPNLYWYRQAAGRGLQLLFYSVGIGQISSEVPQNLSASRPQDRQFILSSKKLLLSDSGFYLCATFRGVGTDTQYFGPGTRLTVL.

J is TRBJ1-4 and V is TRBV5-6; 8 bases map to TRBD1. CDR1 is SGHDT and CDR2 is YYEEEE in the germline V gene. Trimming cost V 0 bases and J 4 bases; bases outside gene matches: 2. This CDR3 is built from 15 residues. This CDR3 reads CASSLAGGFNEKLFF. CDR3 bases: TGTGCCAGCAGCTTGGCAGGGGGCTTTAATGAAAAACTGTTTTTT.

Note on this clone: Since no conserved phenylalanine or tryptophan closes the CDR3, a read error is the likely cause. The genes are TRBV7-2 and TRBJ1-2, with 7 bases fitting TRBD1. V lost 0 bases and J lost 4; bases outside the gene matches: 2. In germline, CDR1 is SGHTA, CDR2 FQGNSA. The CDR3 has 14 residues. The CDR3 DNA is TGTGCCAGCAGCTTAGCGGCAGGGGGCTATGGCTACACCCTC. Protein: CASSLAAGGYGYTL.

This clone was recorded a few times. The rearrangement links TRBV19 to TRBJ2-1; tentatively, D is TRBD1 (6 bases). Germline V lookup: CDR1 LNHDA, CDR2 SQIVND (reference sequence). Trimming pared 7 bases from V and 7 bases from J, leaving 23 bases between. The length of the CDR3 is 16 residues. The CDR3 region is CASTDIGVTGQNEQFF. As DNA, the CDR3 is TGTGCCAGTACCGACATAGGGGTGACAGGACAAAATGAGCAGTTCTTC.

V and J are TRBV4-3 and TRBJ1-2, with 8 bases fitting TRBD1. There are 17 residues in the CDR3. With V trimmed by 4 bases and J by 4 bases, 14 bases remained unmatched. The germline CDR1 and CDR2 sequences are LGHNA and YSLEER. This CDR3 reads CASSPGTGGRLAYGYTF. CDR3 DNA: TGCGCCAGCAGCCCCGGGACAGGAGGGAGGCTAGCCTATGGCTACACCTTC.

This chain links TRBV19 with TRBJ2-6, with 9 bases fitting TRBD1. Germline V gene data show CDR1 as LNHDA and CDR2 as SQIVND (reference sequence). CDR3 length: 19 residues. J gave up 1 base and V 5 bases, and 12 bases lay outside the gene matches. The CDR3 DNA sequence: TGTGCCAGTAGTTCTACGGACAGGGGTGCGTTTTCTGGGGCCAACGTCCTGACTTTC. This codes for CASSSTDRGAFSGANVLTF.

The chain employs TRBV15 and TRBJ2-1; TRBD2 matches 7 bases. CDR1 LNHNV and CDR2 YYDKDF come from the germline V gene (reference sequence). V lost 8 bases to trimming and J lost 7 bases; unmatched junction nucleotides: 8. The CDR3 extends over 13 amino acids. For the CDR3, the DNA is TGTGCCACCTCCCCCTGGACTAGGAATGAGCAGTTCTTC. This gives the protein CATSPWTRNEQFF.

This clone was detected only a few times. At one end the junction does not follow the germline gene, possibly because of a read error. The rearrangement uses TRBV4-1 and TRBJ2-4; a weak D match, TRBD2 (6 bases). The length of the CDR3 is 20 residues. CDR1 and CDR2 (germline): MGHRA, YSYEKL. The DNA for the CDR3 is TGCGCCAGCAGCCAAGAGGACGGGCAACGGAGAGCACTAGCCAAAAACAGTCAGTACTTC. This gives the protein CASSQEDGQRRALAKNSQYF.

The chain links TRBV5-5 to TRBJ2-1; 12 bases align to TRBD1. V was clipped by 0 bases and J by 7 bases; unmatched bases: 5. The germline V gene encodes CDR1 SGHKS and CDR2 YYEKEE (reference sequence). There are 16 residues in the CDR3. The CDR3 bases are TGTGCCAGCAGCTTGGCCGGGGGACAGGGGGCAAATGAGCAGTTCTTC. Translating it yields CASSLAGGQGANEQFF. The full variable domain, rest sourced from reference TRBV5-5 and TRBJ2-1, is DAGVTQSPTHLIKTRGQQVTLRCSPISGHKSVSWYQQVLGQGPQFIFQYYEKEERGRGNFPDRFSARQFPNYSSELNVNALLLGDSALYLCASSLAGGQGANEQFFGPGTRLTVL.

This clone is judged medium-sized. The chain couples TRBV11-3 to TRBJ1-1, with 7 bases that match TRBD1. Germline V lookup: CDR1 SGHNT, CDR2 YENEEA. The V gene end was trimmed by 0 bases and the J gene end by 1 base; junction bases not matched to a gene: 17. The CDR3 is made up of 20 amino acids. This CDR3 is CASSLDYPSLWTGANTEAFF. The DNA for the CDR3 is TGTGCCAGCAGCTTAGATTACCCCTCCTTGTGGACAGGCGCGAACACTGAAGCTTTCTTT.